These T cell receptor beta chains were read from a single sample in a study of immune cell composition in non-small cell lung cancer. Assay used: immunoSEQ multiplex PCR; TCRdb lists only in-frame clones, some missing. The table lists roughly 15,000 clones, 77% of them singletons, with approximately 10% in the top ten. These data were also filed under a second study, of CD4 T cells in lung cancer.

Sequencing was performed on non-adjacent lung tissue. All receptors come from a human donor with non-small cell lung cancer. CDR3s include the opening cysteine and the closing phenylalanine or tryptophan. D genes are given only for firm matches. The size entry is marked missing in some rows and otherwise reads once, few, many or a size class.

>TRBV10-3|TRBJ2-3|few|TRBD2
TGTGCCTCCTCTAGCGGGGGGGCCTTAGATACGCAGTATTTT
CASSSGGALDTQYF
>TRBV5-6|TRBJ2-5|-|-
TGTGCCAGCAGCTTCCTGGGGACCCAGTACTTC
CASSFLGTQYF
>TRBV10-3|TRBJ2-2|few|TRBD2
TGTGCCATCAGTATCCTCCCTAGCGGAAACACCGGGGAGCTGTTTTTT
CAISILPSGNTGELFF
>TRBV11-2|TRBJ2-3|once|TRBD2
TGTGCCAGCAGCTTAGGCGGGGGGGCCACAGATACGCAGTATTTT
CASSLGGGATDTQYF
>TRBV7-2|TRBJ2-7|-|TRBD2
TGTGCCAGCAGCATGACTAGCGGGGGACACTACGAGCAGTACTTC
CASSMTSGGHYEQYF
>TRBV7-9|TRBJ1-1|-|TRBD1
TGTGCCAGCAGCTCCGGGACAGGGGTGTCTGAAGCTTTCTTT
CASSSGTGVSEAFF
>TRBV21-1|TRBJ1-1|-|-
TGTGCCAGCAGCAAAGCGCGTGGGGGGCAGAACACTGAAGCTTTCTTT
CASSKARGGQNTEAFF
>TRBV6-6|TRBJ2-1|few|-
TGTGCCAGCAGTCAGGGTTTCCATGAGCAGTTCTTC
CASSQGFHEQFF
>TRBV2|TRBJ2-2|-|-
TGTGCCAGCAGTGGGCAGAGGAACACCGGGGAGCTGTTTTTT
CASSGQRNTGELFF
>TRBV18|TRBJ1-2|-|-
TGTGCCAGCTCACCAGATAGGCTAGCTAACTATGGCTACACCTTC
CASSPDRLANYGYTF